This T cell receptor (beta chain) emerged from a study of CD8+ T cells in alopecia areata. V dropped 0 bases and J dropped 7; count of bases not matched to a gene: 9. CDR3 length: 16 amino acids. Germline CDR1 SGHRS, CDR2 YFSETQ. After isolation, RNA underwent reverse transcription to generate cDNA as the sequencing template. Clones were sequenced by immunoSEQ multiplex PCR, and TCRdb holds only the in-frame ones, with some missing. This sample has about 210,000 clones, with over 60% found just once. Regarding treatment: oral pan-JAK inhibitor, 5-10 mg twice daily. V gene TRBV5-1 combines with J gene TRBJ2-2, with TRBD2 matching 7 bases. The TCR comes from a human donor with alopecia areata. The sample in question was CD4+ T cells sorted from blood, obtained at week 4, from a patient treated with tofacitinib. The chain's CDR3 is CASSLEASGVGGELFF. The CDR3 DNA sequence: TGCGCCAGCAGCTTGGAAGCCAGCGGGGTAGGCGGGGAGCTGTTTTTT.